This T cell receptor (beta chain) was documented in a study of blood T cells in healthy people across ages. A sample-barcoded 5' primer and a J-beta primer mix were used in a second PCR of roughly 6 to 11 cycles. Each cDNA molecule carried a tag from a template-switch adaptor that contained 12 random nucleotides. One entry per CDR3 protein results from TCRdb running MiXCR on the 5' RACE reads. The data contain about 1.6 million distinct CDR3 sequences, about 35% of them singletons. This CDR3 region has 14 residues. V shed 5 bases and J 5 bases; nucleotides not matched to a gene: 7. Per the germline V gene, CDR1 is MNHNY and CDR2 is SVGAGI (reference sequence).

The V call is TRBV6-6, the J call TRBJ2-7, with 9 nucleotides matching TRBD1. The sample consisted of blood. The TCR was taken from a woman aged 30 to 39 in good health. As DNA, the CDR3 is TGTGCCAGCAGTACCTGGACAGGGGATAACGAGCAGTACTTC. This sequence encodes CASSTWTGDNEQYF.